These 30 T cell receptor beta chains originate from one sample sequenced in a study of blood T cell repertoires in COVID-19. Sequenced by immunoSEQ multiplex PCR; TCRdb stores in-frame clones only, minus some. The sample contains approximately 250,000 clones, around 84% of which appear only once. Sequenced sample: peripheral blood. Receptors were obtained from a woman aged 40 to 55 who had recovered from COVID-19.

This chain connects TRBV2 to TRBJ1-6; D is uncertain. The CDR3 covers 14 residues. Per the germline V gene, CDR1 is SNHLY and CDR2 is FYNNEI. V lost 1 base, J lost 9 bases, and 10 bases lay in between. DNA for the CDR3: TGTGCCAGCAGTGAAGTAGAGGGAATTTCACCCCTCCACTTT. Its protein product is CASSEVEGISPLHF.

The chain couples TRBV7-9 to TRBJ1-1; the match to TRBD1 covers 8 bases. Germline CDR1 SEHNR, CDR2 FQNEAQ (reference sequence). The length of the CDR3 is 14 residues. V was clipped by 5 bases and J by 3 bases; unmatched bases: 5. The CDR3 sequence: CASSTGQAHTEAFF. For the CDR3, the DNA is TGTGCCAGCAGCACGGGACAGGCGCACACTGAAGCTTTCTTT. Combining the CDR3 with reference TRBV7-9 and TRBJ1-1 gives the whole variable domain DTGVSQNPRHKITKRGQNVTFRCDPISEHNRLYWYRQTLGQGPEFLTYFQNEAQLEKSRLLSDRFSAERPKGSFSTLEIQRTEQGDSAMYLCASSTGQAHTEAFFGQGTRLTVV.

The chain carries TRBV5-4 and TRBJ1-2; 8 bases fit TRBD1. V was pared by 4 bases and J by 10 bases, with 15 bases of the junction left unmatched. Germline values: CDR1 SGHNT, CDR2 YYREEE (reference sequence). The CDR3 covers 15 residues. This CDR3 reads CASSIGQGFTKDYTF. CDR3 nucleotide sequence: TGTGCCAGCAGCATTGGACAGGGATTCACTAAGGACTACACCTTC.

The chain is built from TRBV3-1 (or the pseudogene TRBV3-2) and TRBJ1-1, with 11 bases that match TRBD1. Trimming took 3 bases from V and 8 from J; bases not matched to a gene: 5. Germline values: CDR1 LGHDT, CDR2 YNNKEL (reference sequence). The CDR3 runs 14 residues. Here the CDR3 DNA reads TGTGCCAGCAGCCAGTCGGACAGGGGGCGGGAAGCTTTCTTT. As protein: CASSQSDRGREAFF.

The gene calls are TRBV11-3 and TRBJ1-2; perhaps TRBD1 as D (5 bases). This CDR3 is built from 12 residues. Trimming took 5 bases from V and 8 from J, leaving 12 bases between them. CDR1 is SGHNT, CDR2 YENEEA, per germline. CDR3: CASSNPGLGYTF. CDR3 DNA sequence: TGTGCCAGCAGCAATCCAGGGTTAGGCTACACCTTC.

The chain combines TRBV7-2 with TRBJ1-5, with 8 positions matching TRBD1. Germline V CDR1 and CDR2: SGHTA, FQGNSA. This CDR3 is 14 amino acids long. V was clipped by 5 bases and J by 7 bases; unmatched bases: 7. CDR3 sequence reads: CASSQGQVGQPQHF. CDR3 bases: TGTGCCAGCAGCCAGGGACAGGTCGGGCAGCCCCAGCATTTT.

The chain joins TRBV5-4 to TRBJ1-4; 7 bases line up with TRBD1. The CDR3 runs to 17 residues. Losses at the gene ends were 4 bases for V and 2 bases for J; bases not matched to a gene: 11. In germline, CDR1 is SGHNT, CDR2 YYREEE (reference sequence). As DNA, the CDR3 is TGTGCCAGCAGCAGGGGTACAGGGGCAAGTACTAATGAAAAACTGTTTTTT. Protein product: CASSRGTGASTNEKLFF.

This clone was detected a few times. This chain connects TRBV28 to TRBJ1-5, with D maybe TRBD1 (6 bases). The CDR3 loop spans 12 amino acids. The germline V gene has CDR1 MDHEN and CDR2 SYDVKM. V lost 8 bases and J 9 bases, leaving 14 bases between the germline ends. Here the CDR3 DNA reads TGTGCCAGCCTTAAACAGGGTCCGCCCCAGCATTTT. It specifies CASLKQGPPQHF.

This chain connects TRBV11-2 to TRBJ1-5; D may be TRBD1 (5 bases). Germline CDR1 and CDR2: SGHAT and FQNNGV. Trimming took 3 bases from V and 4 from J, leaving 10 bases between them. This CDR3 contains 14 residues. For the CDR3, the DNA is TGTGCCAGCAGCTTGATTGGGGCAAATCAGCCCCAGCATTTT. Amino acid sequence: CASSLIGANQPQHF.

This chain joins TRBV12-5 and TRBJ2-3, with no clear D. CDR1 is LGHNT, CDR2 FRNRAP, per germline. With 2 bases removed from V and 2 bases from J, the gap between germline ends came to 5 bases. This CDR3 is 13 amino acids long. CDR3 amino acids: CASGLSYTDTQYF. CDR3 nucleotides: TGTGCTAGTGGTTTGTCCTACACAGATACGCAGTATTTT.

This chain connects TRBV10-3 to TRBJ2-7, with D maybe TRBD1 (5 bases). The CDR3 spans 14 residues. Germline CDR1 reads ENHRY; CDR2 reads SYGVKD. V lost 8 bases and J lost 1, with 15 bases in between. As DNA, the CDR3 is TGTGCCATCGGCCAGGGCCAGCCGTCCTACGAGCAGTACTTC. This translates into CAIGQGQPSYEQYF.

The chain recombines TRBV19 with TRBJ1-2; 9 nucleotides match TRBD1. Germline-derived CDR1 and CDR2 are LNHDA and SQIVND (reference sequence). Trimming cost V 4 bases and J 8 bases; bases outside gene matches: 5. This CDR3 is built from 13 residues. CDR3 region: CASSTRTGEGYTF. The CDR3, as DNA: TGTGCCAGTAGTACCCGGACAGGGGAGGGCTACACCTTC.

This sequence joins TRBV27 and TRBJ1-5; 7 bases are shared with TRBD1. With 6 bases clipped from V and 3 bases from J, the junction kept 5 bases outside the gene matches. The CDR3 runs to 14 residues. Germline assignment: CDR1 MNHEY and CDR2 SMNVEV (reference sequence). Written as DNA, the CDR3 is TGTGCCAGCAGCCTGGGACAGTACAATCAGCCCCAGCATTTT. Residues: CASSLGQYNQPQHF.

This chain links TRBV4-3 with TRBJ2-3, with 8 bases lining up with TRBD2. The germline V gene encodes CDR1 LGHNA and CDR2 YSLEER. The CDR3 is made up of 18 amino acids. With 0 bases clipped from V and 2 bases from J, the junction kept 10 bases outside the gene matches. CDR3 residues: CASSQEDWAGGFTDTQYF. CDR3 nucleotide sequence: TGCGCCAGCAGCCAAGAAGACTGGGCGGGGGGCTTCACAGATACGCAGTATTTT.

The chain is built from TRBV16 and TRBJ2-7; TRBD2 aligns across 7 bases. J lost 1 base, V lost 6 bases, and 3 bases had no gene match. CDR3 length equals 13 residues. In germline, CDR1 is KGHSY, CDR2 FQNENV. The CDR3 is CASRPGGSYEQYF. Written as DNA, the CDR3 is TGTGCCAGCAGGCCCGGGGGGTCCTACGAGCAGTACTTC.

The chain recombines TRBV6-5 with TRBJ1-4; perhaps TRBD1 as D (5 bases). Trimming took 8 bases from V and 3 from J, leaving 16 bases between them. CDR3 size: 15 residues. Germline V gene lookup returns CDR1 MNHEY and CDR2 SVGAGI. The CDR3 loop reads CASGHQGLANEKLFF. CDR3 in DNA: TGTGCCAGCGGACACCAGGGCCTGGCTAATGAAAAACTGTTTTTT.

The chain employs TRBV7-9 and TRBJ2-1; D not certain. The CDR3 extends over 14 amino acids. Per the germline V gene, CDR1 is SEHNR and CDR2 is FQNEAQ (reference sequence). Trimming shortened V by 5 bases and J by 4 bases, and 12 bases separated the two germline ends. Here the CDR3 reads CASSRGGSYNEQFF. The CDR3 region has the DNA TGTGCCAGCAGCCGCGGCGGCAGTTACAATGAGCAGTTCTTC.

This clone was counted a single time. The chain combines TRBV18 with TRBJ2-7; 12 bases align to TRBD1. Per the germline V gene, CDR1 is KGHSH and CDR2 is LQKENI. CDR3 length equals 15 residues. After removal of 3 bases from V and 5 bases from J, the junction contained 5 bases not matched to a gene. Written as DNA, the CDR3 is TGTGCCAGCTCACCGGGACAGGGGGCCATCCACGAGCAGTACTTC. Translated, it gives CASSPGQGAIHEQYF.

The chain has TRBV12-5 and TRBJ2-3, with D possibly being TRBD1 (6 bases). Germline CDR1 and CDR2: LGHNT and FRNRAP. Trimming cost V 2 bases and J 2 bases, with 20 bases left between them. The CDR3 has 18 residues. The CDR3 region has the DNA TGTGCTAGTGGTTTGTTCCTAGGGGGTCCGGTATTCACAGATACGCAGTATTTT. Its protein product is CASGLFLGGPVFTDTQYF.

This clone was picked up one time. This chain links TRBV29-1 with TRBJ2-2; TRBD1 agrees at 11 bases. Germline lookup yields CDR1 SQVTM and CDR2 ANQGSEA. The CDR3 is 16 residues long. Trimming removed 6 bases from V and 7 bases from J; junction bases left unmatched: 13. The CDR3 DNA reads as TGCAGCGTCACAATAGGGACAGGGGGTAGTATCGGGGAGCTGTTTTTT. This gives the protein CSVTIGTGGSIGELFF.

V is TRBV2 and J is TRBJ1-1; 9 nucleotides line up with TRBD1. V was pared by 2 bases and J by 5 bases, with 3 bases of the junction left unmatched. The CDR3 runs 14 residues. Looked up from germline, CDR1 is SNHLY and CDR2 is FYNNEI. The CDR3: CASSELGQGTEAFF. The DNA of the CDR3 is TGTGCCAGCAGTGAACTGGGACAGGGTACTGAAGCTTTCTTT.

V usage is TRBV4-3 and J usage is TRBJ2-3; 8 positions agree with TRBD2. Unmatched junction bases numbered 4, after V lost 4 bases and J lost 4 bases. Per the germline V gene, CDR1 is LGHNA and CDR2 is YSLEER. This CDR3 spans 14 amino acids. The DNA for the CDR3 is TGCGCCAGCAGCCGGGCGGGGGGCCCAGATACGCAGTATTTT. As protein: CASSRAGGPDTQYF.

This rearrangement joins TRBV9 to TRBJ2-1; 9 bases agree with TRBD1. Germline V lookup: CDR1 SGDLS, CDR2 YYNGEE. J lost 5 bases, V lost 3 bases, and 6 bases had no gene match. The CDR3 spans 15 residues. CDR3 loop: CASSATGTGHNEQFF. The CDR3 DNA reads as TGTGCCAGCAGCGCCACCGGGACAGGGCACAATGAGCAGTTCTTC. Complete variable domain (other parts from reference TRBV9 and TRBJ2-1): DSGVTQTPKHLITATGQRVTLRCSPRSGDLSVYWYQQSLDQGLQFLIQYYNGEERAKGNILERFSAQQFPDLHSELNLSSLELGDSALYFCASSATGTGHNEQFFGPGTRLTVL.

The CDR3 loop reads CASSLRQGITDTQYF. The DNA for the CDR3 is TGTGCCAGCAGCCTCAGACAGGGGATAACAGATACGCAGTATTTT. The chain joins TRBV7-8 to TRBJ2-3, with 8 bases lining up with TRBD1. V lost 5 bases and J lost 3; bases outside the gene matches: 7. In germline, CDR1 is SGHVS, CDR2 FQNEAQ. The CDR3 runs 15 residues.

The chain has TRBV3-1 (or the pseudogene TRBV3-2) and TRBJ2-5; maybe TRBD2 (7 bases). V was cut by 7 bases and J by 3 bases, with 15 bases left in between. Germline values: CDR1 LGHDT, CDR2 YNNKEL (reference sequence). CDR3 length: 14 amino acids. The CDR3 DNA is TGTGCCAGCAACCGCCGGGGGGCTGAAGAGACCCAGTACTTC. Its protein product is CASNRRGAEETQYF.

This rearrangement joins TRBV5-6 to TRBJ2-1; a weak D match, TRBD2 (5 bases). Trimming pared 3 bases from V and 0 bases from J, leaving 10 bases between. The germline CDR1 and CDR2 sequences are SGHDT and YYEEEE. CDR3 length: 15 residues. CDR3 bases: TGTGCCAGCAGCTCCGGACTGGCCTCCTACAATGAGCAGTTCTTC. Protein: CASSSGLASYNEQFF.

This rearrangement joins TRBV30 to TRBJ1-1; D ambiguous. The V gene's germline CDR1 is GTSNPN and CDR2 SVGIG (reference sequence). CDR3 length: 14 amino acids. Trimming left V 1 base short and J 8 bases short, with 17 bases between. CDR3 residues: CAWSGSKAGPEAFF. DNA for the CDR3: TGTGCCTGGAGTGGGTCAAAGGCGGGCCCAGAAGCTTTCTTT. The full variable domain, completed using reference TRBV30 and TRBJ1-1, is SQTIHQWPATLVQPVGSPLSLECTVEGTSNPNLYWYRQAAGRGLQLLFYSVGIGQISSEVPQNLSASRPQDRQFILSSKKLLLSDSGFYLCAWSGSKAGPEAFFGQGTRLTVV.

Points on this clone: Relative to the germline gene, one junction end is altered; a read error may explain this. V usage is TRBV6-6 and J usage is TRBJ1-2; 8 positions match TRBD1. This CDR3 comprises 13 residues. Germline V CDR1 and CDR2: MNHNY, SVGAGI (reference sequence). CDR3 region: CASTYPDRDGYTF. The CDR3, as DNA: TGTGCCAGCACTTACCCGGACAGGGATGGCTACACCTTC.

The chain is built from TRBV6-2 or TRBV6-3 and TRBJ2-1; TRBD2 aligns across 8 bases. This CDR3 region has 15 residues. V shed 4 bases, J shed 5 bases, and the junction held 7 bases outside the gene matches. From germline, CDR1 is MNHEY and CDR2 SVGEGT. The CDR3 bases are TGTGCCAGCAGTTCCGGGGTAGCGGGGAACAATGAGCAGTTCTTC. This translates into CASSSGVAGNNEQFF.

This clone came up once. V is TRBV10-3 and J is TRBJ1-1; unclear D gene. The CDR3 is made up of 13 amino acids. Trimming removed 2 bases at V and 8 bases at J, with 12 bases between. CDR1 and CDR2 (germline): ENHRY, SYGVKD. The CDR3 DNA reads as TGTGCCATCAGTGAGGGAAACCGGGAAGAAGCTTTCTTT. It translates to CAISEGNREEAFF.